These 7 T cell receptor beta chains share one sample of origin, sequenced in a study of blood T cell repertoires in COVID-19. Using immunoSEQ multiplex PCR, the repertoire was profiled, and TCRdb retains in-frame clones only, with some absent. This table has 200,000 to 300,000 clones, less than 90% appearing once. Sequences were obtained from peripheral blood. The receptor source for this set is a woman aged 40-49 years who had recovered from COVID-19.

The DNA of the CDR3 is TGTGCCAGCAGCGCCGCCGACAGGGATAGGAGCAATCAGCCCCAGCATTTT. Translated, it gives CASSAADRDRSNQPQHF. V is TRBV11-3 and J is TRBJ1-5; TRBD1 matches at 7 bases. J lost 1 base, V lost 5 bases, and 11 bases had no gene match. Germline CDR1 and CDR2: SGHNT and YENEEA. The CDR3 covers 17 residues.

The V gene is TRBV7-9, the J gene TRBJ1-2; TRBD1 is a possible D gene (5 bases). With 6 bases removed from V and 1 base from J, the gap between germline ends came to 12 bases. CDR1 is SEHNR, CDR2 FQNEAQ, per germline (reference sequence). The CDR3 runs 14 residues. The CDR3 loop reads CASSQLTDNYGYTF. CDR3 nucleotide sequence: TGTGCCAGCAGTCAATTGACAGATAACTATGGCTACACCTTC.

This clone was picked up one time. The V gene is TRBV9, the J gene TRBJ2-2, with 12 bases lining up with TRBD2. Germline V CDR1 and CDR2: SGDLS, YYNGEE. The J segment lost 1 base and the V segment lost 2 bases, leaving 0 bases of the junction unmatched. This CDR3 comprises 16 residues. In DNA, the CDR3 is TGTGCCAGCAGCGTGACTAGCGGGGGGAACACCGGGGAGCTGTTTTTT. It codes for CASSVTSGGNTGELFF.

The rearrangement links TRBV5-4 to TRBJ1-6; D might be TRBD1 (6 bases). This CDR3 comprises 15 residues. Trimming left V 4 bases short and J 6 bases short, with 14 bases between. Looked up from germline, CDR1 is SGHNT and CDR2 is YYREEE (reference sequence). The DNA of the CDR3 is TGTGCCAGCAGCCCCGGGACACCCACTAATTCACCCCTCCACTTT. Residues: CASSPGTPTNSPLHF.

The rearrangement links TRBV29-1 to TRBJ2-1; 7 positions agree with TRBD1. The CDR3 sequence is 12 residues long. Germline CDR1 reads SQVTM; CDR2 reads ANQGSEA. The ends lost 6 bases at V and 6 bases at J; junction bases unmatched: 5. The CDR3 protein is CSVGQAPNEQFF. The CDR3 DNA reads TGCAGCGTCGGACAGGCCCCCAATGAGCAGTTCTTC.

This clone was recorded only once. The chain links TRBV6-5 to TRBJ1-4; unclear D gene. V lost 8 bases and J lost 4, with 14 bases in between. Germline V gene sequence: CDR1 MNHEY, CDR2 SVGAGI. The CDR3 is made up of 14 amino acids. CDR3 in amino acids: CASGRGLFNEKLFF. In nucleotides, the CDR3 is TGTGCCAGCGGCCGAGGTCTTTTTAATGAAAAACTGTTTTTT.

V and J are TRBV5-1 and TRBJ1-2; 8 bases align to TRBD1. Germline CDR1 is SGHRS and CDR2 is YFSETQ. The V segment lost 1 base and the J segment 5 bases; nucleotides outside the gene matches: 4. The CDR3 contains 14 residues. The CDR3 loop is CASSLQQGGYGYTF. The CDR3 DNA reads as TGCGCCAGCAGCTTGCAACAGGGGGGGTATGGCTACACCTTC. Complete variable domain (other parts from reference TRBV5-1 and TRBJ1-2): KAGVTQTPRYLIKTRGQQVTLSCSPISGHRSVSWYQQTPGQGLQFLFEYFSETQRNKGNFPGRFSGRQFSNSRSEMNVSTLELGDSALYLCASSLQQGGYGYTFGSGTRLTVV.